This T cell receptor (beta chain) appears in the sequencing data of a study of immune heterogeneity within non-small cell lung tumors. It was a multiplex PCR that amplified TCR beta CDR3, with 32 V and 13 J primers. TCRdb analysed the multiplex PCR reads with MiXCR anew, one entry per CDR3 protein. This sample has roughly 12,000 distinct CDR3 sequences; around a fifth occur once, and the top ten carry around 4.3%. This CDR3 spans 14 amino acids. The germline V gene has CDR1 MRHNA and CDR2 SNTAGT. The J segment lost 4 bases and the V segment lost 6 bases, leaving 5 bases of the junction unmatched. Template came from bulk tumor genomic DNA, at 500 to 650 ng per sample. Widely spaced biopsies, several per primary tumor, were obtained at surgery. Enrolled individuals presented with untreated, newly diagnosed non-small cell lung cancer and received curative surgery.

The material sequenced was lung tumor tissue. The genes are TRBV6-4 and TRBJ2-3, with 9 positions matching TRBD2. This sequence originates from a man in his 60s with non-small cell lung cancer. CDR3 bases: TGTGCCAGCAGCGCGGGAGGGCCCTCAGATACGCAGTATTTT. This codes for CASSAGGPSDTQYF.